The clone carrying this T cell receptor (beta chain) was picked up many times. The sample comes from a study of regulatory T cells in long-lasting Graves disease. Documented time point: persistent/refractory GD, antithyroid drugs over 5 years with positive TRAb. Construction of the TCR library relied on RNA isolated from PBMCs. Relying on iRepertoire HTBI primers and Arm-PCR of CDR3 regions, the team built TCR beta libraries. Per the authors' pipeline: Among the samples, 60 to 75 TRBV and 12 to 15 TRBJ segments were identified. Using its own MiXCR run on the multiplex PCR reads, TCRdb lists one record per CDR3 protein. The V and J calls were determined by TCRdb, not by the authors. The sample holds about 310,000 distinct CDR3 sequences, roughly a fifth seen once. Trimming shortened V by 1 base and J by 0 bases, and 12 bases separated the two germline ends. Germline V CDR1 and CDR2: SGHAT, FQNNGV. This CDR3 is 16 amino acids long.

The clonotype originates from a female donor with Graves disease. This sample comprised peripheral blood mononuclear cells (PBMCs), obtained when the disease was refractory, from a patient treated with antithyroid drugs. The chain is built from TRBV11-2 and TRBJ1-1; D not resolved. The CDR3, as DNA: TGTGCCAGCAGCTTAGTCGAGGAGATGGTGAACACTGAAGCTTTCTTT. Protein sequence: CASSLVEEMVNTEAFF.